Below, 27 T cell receptor beta chains from the same sample are listed, as sequenced in a study of patients and donors after allogeneic stem cell transplantation. TCRdb re-derived calls from the RT-PCR reads in MiXCR, one entry per CDR3 protein. The sample has 150,000 to 250,000 distinct CDR3 sequences, around two fifths seen once. Sequencing used blood, either unsorted or a sorted T cell fraction (not recorded which). All receptors come from a human donor who was either an allogeneic HSCT recipient or a stem cell or donor lymphocyte infusion donor (not recorded which). It is not recorded whose cells these are; they may come from a transplant donor.

The chain has TRBV12-3 or TRBV12-4 and TRBJ2-1, with TRBD2 identical over 11 bases. The CDR3 contains 15 residues. The ends lost 1 base at V and 6 bases at J; junction bases unmatched: 2. For the CDR3, the DNA is TGTGCCAGCAGTTTAGTAGCGGGAGGGCGCAATGAGCAGTTCTTC. Encoded protein: CASSLVAGGRNEQFF.

This clonotype showed up just a few times. The rearrangement uses TRBV12-3 or TRBV12-4 and TRBJ1-4; D is perhaps TRBD1 (6 bases). Between the trimmed V and J ends, which lost 6 bases and 0 bases, there was a span of 17 bases. The CDR3 has 17 amino acids. Here the CDR3 reads CASRLGHRLATNEKLFF. In DNA form, the CDR3 reads TGTGCCAGCAGACTGGGACATCGGCTAGCAACTAATGAAAAACTGTTTTTT.

The V gene is TRBV9, the J gene TRBJ1-5; D is undetermined. Germline loops: CDR1 SGDLS, CDR2 YYNGEE. The CDR3 sequence is 14 residues long. Between the trimmed V and J ends, which lost 3 bases and 0 bases, there was a span of 7 bases. The CDR3 region is CASSAYSSNQPQHF. The CDR3 DNA reads TGTGCCAGCAGCGCTTACAGTAGCAATCAGCCCCAGCATTTT.

This clonotype was detected only a few times. The chain combines TRBV20-1 with TRBJ2-1; weak D call: TRBD2 (6 bases). Per the germline V gene, CDR1 is DFQATT and CDR2 is SNEGSKA (reference sequence). The CDR3 contains 15 residues. V was pared by 5 bases and J by 6 bases, with 20 bases between. The CDR3 DNA sequence: TGCAGTGCTGCCTCCCGGGAGCTGGGTGGCAATGAGCAGTTCTTC. It codes for CSAASRELGGNEQFF.

This chain links TRBV7-9 with TRBJ2-1; D unresolved. The CDR3 is 16 residues long. CDR1 and CDR2 (germline): SEHNR, FQNEAQ (reference sequence). The V gene lost 7 bases and the J gene lost 2 bases, with 18 bases spanning the gap. This CDR3 reads CASTTLGSGPYNEQFF. Written as DNA, the CDR3 is TGTGCCAGCACCACCTTAGGCTCAGGCCCCTACAATGAGCAGTTCTTC.

This chain joins TRBV7-9 and TRBJ1-6; D call uncertain. V lost 3 bases and J 11 bases, leaving 8 bases between the germline ends. The CDR3 is 12 residues long. Germline assignment: CDR1 SEHNR and CDR2 FQNEAQ (reference sequence). The CDR3 loop reads CASSFDDAPLHF. As DNA, the CDR3 is TGTGCCAGCAGCTTCGACGACGCACCCCTCCACTTT. The whole variable domain, filled in from reference TRBV7-9 and TRBJ1-6, reads DTGVSQNPRHKITKRGQNVTFRCDPISEHNRLYWYRQTLGQGPEFLTYFQNEAQLEKSRLLSDRFSAERPKGSFSTLEIQRTEQGDSAMYLCASSFDDAPLHFGNGTRLTVT.

The J gene is TRBJ1-1, the V gene TRBV5-6, with a possible D match to TRBD1 (5 bases). The CDR3 covers 15 residues. With 4 bases removed from V and 1 base from J, the gap between germline ends came to 14 bases. Looked up from germline, CDR1 is SGHDT and CDR2 is YYEEEE. CDR3 coding DNA: TGTGCCAGCAGCCCCCGTAGGGGTTCGAACACTGAAGCTTTCTTT. It specifies CASSPRRGSNTEAFF.

This clonotype has more than one count but fewer than ten. The chain has TRBV12-3 or TRBV12-4 and TRBJ2-5, with 7 nucleotides matching TRBD2. The length of the CDR3 is 11 residues. The V and J ends lost 5 bases and 9 bases, in that order; junction bases with no gene match: 3. The CDR3 DNA reads TGTGCCAGCAGTCAGAGCGGGGCCCAGTACTTC. Protein: CASSQSGAQYF.

The rearrangement uses TRBV28 and TRBJ1-4; perhaps TRBD1 as D (5 bases). Deletions cut 5 bases from V and 11 bases from J, with 15 bases between. CDR1 is MDHEN and CDR2 is SYDVKM in the germline V gene. The CDR3 consists of 13 residues. The CDR3 reads CASSPRGRGKLFF. The CDR3, as DNA: TGTGCCAGCAGTCCCAGAGGGCGGGGGAAACTGTTTTTT.

This clonotype has more than one count but fewer than ten. The chain employs TRBV29-1 and TRBJ1-2; perhaps TRBD1 as D (5 bases). Germline CDR1 SQVTM, CDR2 ANQGSEA. V lost 2 bases to trimming and J lost 2 bases, with 9 bases between them. The CDR3 spans 13 residues. This CDR3 is CSVELAGNYGYTF. CDR3 nucleotides: TGCAGCGTTGAATTGGCAGGGAACTATGGCTACACCTTC.

This clonotype was seen more than once but under ten times. V gene TRBV27 combines with J gene TRBJ2-5; tentative D call: TRBD1 (5 bases). The germline gives CDR1 MNHEY, CDR2 SMNVEV (reference sequence). The CDR3 sequence is 14 residues long. V was pared by 8 bases and J by 4 bases, with 17 bases between. CDR3 protein: CASSSGHLGETQYF. The DNA of the CDR3 is TGTGCCAGCTCTTCCGGACATTTAGGAGAGACCCAGTACTTC.

The rearrangement uses TRBV7-6 and TRBJ1-5, with D possibly being TRBD1 (6 bases). The V gene's germline CDR1 is SGHVS and CDR2 FNYEAQ. V gave up 1 base and J gave up 5 bases, with 15 bases separating them. This CDR3 contains 16 residues. This chain's CDR3 is CASSLDSASGDQPQHF. CDR3 in DNA: TGTGCCAGCAGCTTAGACAGTGCCTCAGGGGATCAGCCCCAGCATTTT.

This rearrangement joins TRBV12-3 or TRBV12-4 to TRBJ2-5; weak D call: TRBD1 (5 bases). V was clipped by 6 bases and J by 5 bases, with 10 bases between them. This CDR3 region has 12 residues. CDR3 in DNA: TGTGCCAGCAGACCAGGGTCGGAGACCCAGTACTTC. Protein product: CASRPGSETQYF.

The sample holds one count of this clonotype. The chain carries TRBV4-1 and TRBJ1-1; maybe TRBD1 (5 bases). The germline CDR1 and CDR2 sequences are MGHRA and YSYEKL. The V and J ends lost 2 bases and 8 bases respectively, with 15 bases between them. The CDR3 is 14 amino acids. CDR3: CASSQPGRSREAFF. CDR3 coding DNA: TGCGCCAGCAGCCAACCGGGACGCTCGAGGGAAGCTTTCTTT.

In its sample, this clonotype was seen a few times. CDR3 residues: CASSLEYARGASREKLFF. CDR3 DNA: TGCGCCAGCAGCTTGGAATACGCGCGCGGGGCCAGCCGAGAAAAACTGTTTTTT. The V and J genes are TRBV5-1 and TRBJ1-4; D is perhaps TRBD1 (5 bases). V was cut by 0 bases and J by 8 bases, with 23 bases left in between. The CDR3 sequence is 18 residues long. Germline lookup yields CDR1 SGHRS and CDR2 YFSETQ.

The CDR3 spells CASSLEVRVYGYTF. The CDR3 coding sequence is TGCGCCAGCAGCTTGGAGGTGAGAGTCTATGGCTACACCTTC. V gene TRBV5-1 combines with J gene TRBJ1-2, with unresolved D. This CDR3 contains 14 residues. The V end lost 0 bases, the J end lost 4 bases, and 10 bases lay between the germline ends. Germline V CDR1 and CDR2: SGHRS, YFSETQ.

V usage is TRBV12-3 or TRBV12-4 and J usage is TRBJ2-2; 7 bases match TRBD1. The CDR3 contains 14 residues. The ends lost 3 bases at V and 6 bases at J; junction bases unmatched: 4. The DNA of the CDR3 is TGTGCCAGCAGTTTCTCAGGGGGTCCCGGGGAGCTGTTTTTT. Its protein is CASSFSGGPGELFF.

This clonotype was detected only a few times. The chain uses TRBV27 and TRBJ2-7; D gene uncertain. CDR1 and CDR2 from the germline V gene are MNHEY and SMNVEV (reference sequence). CDR3 size: 14 residues. V lost 3 bases to trimming and J lost 4 bases, with 13 bases between them. The CDR3 region has the DNA TGTGCCAGCAGTTTGGGTTTGTGGGGTTACGAGCAGTACTTC. Encoded protein: CASSLGLWGYEQYF.

V is TRBV15 and J is TRBJ1-5; no clear D. The germline V gene has CDR1 LNHNV and CDR2 YYDKDF (reference sequence). The V gene lost 0 bases and the J gene lost 8 bases, with 8 bases spanning the gap. There are 13 residues in the CDR3. For the CDR3, the DNA is TGTGCCACCAGCAGAGACCTCGGGGAGCCCCAGCATTTT. Its protein is CATSRDLGEPQHF.

This clonotype was counted only a few times. An end of the junction does not agree with germline; a read error may underlie this. The chain couples TRBV24-1 to TRBJ1-4, with D unresolved. This CDR3 contains 15 residues. The V gene's germline CDR1 is KGHDR and CDR2 SFDVKD. CDR3 nucleotides: TGTGCCACCAGTGAACGTGGAAGGGAAAATGGAAAACTGTTTTTT. Its protein is CATSERGRENGKLFF.

This clonotype has a handful of counts. The chain couples TRBV6-5 to TRBJ2-7; D perhaps matches TRBD1 (6 bases). V lost 10 bases to trimming and J lost 1 base, with 17 bases between them. The CDR3 is made up of 14 amino acids. Germline CDR1 MNHEY, CDR2 SVGAGI. CDR3 in DNA: TGTGCCACTCTCCTACGGCAGGGGTCCTACGAGCAGTACTTC. It codes for CATLLRQGSYEQYF.

J is TRBJ1-6 and V is TRBV28, with D possibly being TRBD1 (5 bases). CDR1 is MDHEN, CDR2 SYDVKM, per germline. The CDR3 is 12 amino acids. The ends were cut back, 3 bases at V and 10 bases at J, with 7 bases in the middle. The CDR3 loop reads CASSFRGSPLHF. In DNA form, the CDR3 reads TGTGCCAGCAGTTTTAGGGGATCACCCCTCCACTTT.

The V and J genes are TRBV27 and TRBJ2-7; unclear D gene. In germline, CDR1 is MNHEY, CDR2 SMNVEV (reference sequence). V gave up 0 bases and J gave up 4 bases, with 7 bases separating them. This CDR3 is built from 13 residues. CDR3 DNA sequence: TGTGCCAGCAGTTTATCGAACGCTTACGAGCAGTACTTC. Amino acid sequence: CASSLSNAYEQYF.

The DNA of the CDR3 is TGTGCCAGCAGTACCGGCTGGGACACTGAAGCTTTCTTT. Amino acid sequence: CASSTGWDTEAFF. J is TRBJ1-1 and V is TRBV9, with unresolved D. The V gene's germline CDR1 is SGDLS and CDR2 YYNGEE. The CDR3 has 13 residues. The V end lost 5 bases, the J end lost 3 bases, and 11 bases lay between the germline ends.

The chain combines TRBV28 with TRBJ2-1; 9 nucleotides line up with TRBD1. The trim removed 7 bases at V and 2 bases at J, leaving 15 bases unmatched. Germline CDR1 is MDHEN and CDR2 is SYDVKM. CDR3 length: 18 residues. The CDR3 nucleotides are TGTGCCAGCACTTTCCGGGACAGGGTCCGGGCCCCCTACAATGAGCAGTTCTTC. Translation: CASTFRDRVRAPYNEQFF. The variable domain in full, with the rest retrieved from reference TRBV28 and TRBJ2-1, is DVKVTQSSRYLVKRTGEKVFLECVQDMDHENMFWYRQDPGLGLRLIYFSYDVKMKEKGDIPEGYSVSREKKERFSLILESASTNQTSMYLCASTFRDRVRAPYNEQFFGPGTRLTVL.

This clonotype has a handful of counts. The rearrangement joins TRBV29-1 to TRBJ2-1; TRBD2 agrees at 9 bases. Germline V gene data show CDR1 as SQVTM and CDR2 as ANQGSEA. The CDR3 sequence is 17 residues long. With V trimmed by 5 bases and J by 4 bases, 15 bases remained unmatched. DNA for the CDR3: TGCAGCGTTTTACTGGGGCGGGCTAGCGGGAATTACAATGAGCAGTTCTTC. Translated, it gives CSVLLGRASGNYNEQFF.

The V and J genes are TRBV12-3 or TRBV12-4 and TRBJ1-1; no clear D. The CDR3 contains 13 residues. V was trimmed by 5 bases and J by 4 bases, leaving 11 bases between them. The CDR3 nucleotides are TGTGCCAGCAGTATCCAGAGTATCACTGAAGCTTTCTTT. It yields the protein CASSIQSITEAFF.